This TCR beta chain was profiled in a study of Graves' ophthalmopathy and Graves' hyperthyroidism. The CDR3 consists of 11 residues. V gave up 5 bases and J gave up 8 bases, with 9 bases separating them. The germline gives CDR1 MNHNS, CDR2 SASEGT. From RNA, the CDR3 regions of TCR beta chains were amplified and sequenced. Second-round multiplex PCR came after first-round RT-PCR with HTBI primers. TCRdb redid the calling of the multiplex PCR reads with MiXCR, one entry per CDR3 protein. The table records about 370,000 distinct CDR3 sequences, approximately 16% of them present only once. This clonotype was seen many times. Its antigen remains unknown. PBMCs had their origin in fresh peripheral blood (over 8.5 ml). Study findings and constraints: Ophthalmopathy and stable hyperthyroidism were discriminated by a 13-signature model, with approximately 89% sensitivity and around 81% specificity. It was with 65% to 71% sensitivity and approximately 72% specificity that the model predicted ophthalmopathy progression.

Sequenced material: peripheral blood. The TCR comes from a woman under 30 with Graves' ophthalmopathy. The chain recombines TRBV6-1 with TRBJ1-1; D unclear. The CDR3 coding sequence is TGTGCCAGCAGTAAAGGGCGGGAAGCTTTCTTT. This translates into CASSKGREAFF.